This is a list of T cell receptor beta chains from one sample in a study of blood T cell repertoires in COVID-19. Assay used: immunoSEQ multiplex PCR; TCRdb lists only in-frame clones, some missing. The profile shows a few hundred thousand clones, around 85% of them singletons. Sequenced: PBMCs or T cells enriched from blood (not recorded which). These receptor sequences come from a woman aged 40-49 years with acute COVID-19. CDR3s include the opening cysteine and the closing phenylalanine or tryptophan. The D gene is left open where the match is weak. Not every row has a clone size; where given, it reads once, few, many or a size class.

TRBD1 - TRBJ1-6 TRBV2 CASSERGQGQPRNSPLHF TGTGCCAGCAGTGAGAGAGGACAGGGACAGCCCCGAAATTCACCCCTCCACTTT
TRBD2 - TRBJ2-2 TRBV5-1 CASSLGLAGDSNTGELFF TGCGCCAGCAGCTTGGGACTAGCGGGAGATTCGAACACCGGGGAGCTGTTTTTT
- - TRBJ2-3 TRBV5-4 CASSLSGGGTDTQYF TGTGCCAGCAGCTTGTCGGGCGGGGGCACAGATACGCAGTATTTT
- - TRBJ1-2 TRBV3-1/TRBV3-2 CASSSRGYGYTF TGTGCCAGCAGCTCTCGGGGTTATGGCTACACCTTC
- - TRBJ2-7 TRBV6-2/TRBV6-3 CASSSPGYEQYF TGTGCCAGCAGTTCCCCCGGCTACGAGCAGTACTTC
- - TRBJ1-2 TRBV28 CASSLGPVGYGYTF TGTGCCAGCAGTTTGGGGCCGGTAGGCTATGGCTACACCTTC
TRBD2 - TRBJ2-1 TRBV24-1 CATSEPSSGSYNEQFF TGTGCCACCAGTGAGCCCTCTAGCGGATCTTACAATGAGCAGTTCTTC
TRBD1 - TRBJ1-1 TRBV11-2 CASSWEVQGKAFF TGTGCCAGCAGCTGGGAGGTACAGGGGAAAGCTTTCTTT
- - TRBJ2-5 TRBV5-1 CASSFLETQYF TGCGCCAGCAGCTTCCTGGAGACCCAGTACTTC
TRBD1 few TRBJ2-7 TRBV5-4 CASSLGRGRIYEQYF TGTGCCAGCAGCTTGGGTAGGGGGCGGATCTACGAGCAGTACTTC
TRBD2 - TRBJ2-7 TRBV2 CASSEARGTRDYEQYF TGTGCCAGCAGTGAAGCGCGAGGGACTAGAGACTACGAGCAGTACTTC
TRBD1 - TRBJ1-5 TRBV5-1 CASLEDRADQPQHF TGCGCCAGCCTTGAGGACAGGGCTGATCAGCCCCAGCATTTT
- - TRBJ1-1 TRBV9 CASSGRDLNTEAFF TGTGCCAGCAGCGGCAGGGATTTGAACACTGAAGCTTTCTTT
TRBD2 - TRBJ2-3 TRBV30 CAWSFRTSGGTDTQYF TGTGCCTGGAGTTTCCGGACTAGCGGGGGCACAGATACGCAGTATTTT
- - TRBJ2-7 TRBV18 CASFKEQGNSYEQYF TGTGCCAGCTTTAAAGAACAGGGAAACTCCTACGAGCAGTACTTC
- once TRBJ2-1 TRBV7-9 CASSLVQRNEQFF TGTGCCAGCAGCTTAGTGCAGAGGAATGAGCAGTTCTTC
TRBD1 - TRBJ1-6 TRBV30 CAWSGQGEGSPLHF TGTGCCTGGAGTGGACAGGGTGAGGGTTCACCCCTCCACTTT
- - TRBJ1-5 TRBV28 CASSLFAGYQPQHF TGTGCCAGCAGTTTATTTGCGGGTTATCAGCCCCAGCATTTT
TRBD1 - TRBJ2-1 TRBV2 CASSRMGQGLNEQFF TGTGCCAGCAGTAGGATGGGACAGGGTTTGAATGAGCAGTTCTTC
- - TRBJ1-5 TRBV18 CASSPLGFGNQPQHF TGTGCCAGCTCACCCCTAGGATTTGGCAATCAGCCCCAGCATTTT
TRBD1 - TRBJ1-2 TRBV27 CASSPTGTGLNYGYTF TGTGCCAGCAGCCCGACAGGGACGGGTCTCAACTATGGCTACACCTTC
- once TRBJ2-3 TRBV7-6 CASSQTRGGTDTQYF TGTGCCAGCAGCCAGACCCGGGGAGGCACAGATACGCAGTATTTT
- - TRBJ2-3 TRBV12-3/TRBV12-4 CASSGGTDTQYF TGTGCCAGCAGTGGGGGGACAGATACGCAGTATTTT
TRBD1 - TRBJ2-2 TRBV6-6 CASRSGTGLGGELFF TGTGCCAGCAGGTCCGGGACAGGGCTTGGCGGGGAGCTGTTTTTT
- - TRBJ2-1 TRBV28 CASSLWGSSHNEQFF TGTGCCAGCAGTTTATGGGGGAGCTCCCACAATGAGCAGTTCTTC
- - TRBJ2-7 TRBV28 CASIKTVRLSVVEQYF TGTGCCAGCATTAAAACCGTGCGCCTTTCTGTTGTCGAGCAGTACTTC
TRBD1 - TRBJ1-5 TRBV18 CASSRMDRNQPQHF TGTGCCAGCTCACGAATGGACAGGAATCAGCCCCAGCATTTT
TRBD2 - TRBJ2-7 TRBV5-6 CASSLVSGTGEQYF TGTGCCAGCAGCTTGGTTAGCGGGACGGGCGAGCAGTACTTC
- once TRBJ2-3 TRBV4-2 CASSQGGTGTDTQYF TGTGCCAGCAGCCAAGGCGGGACAGGCACAGATACGCAGTATTTT
- - TRBJ1-1 TRBV6-5 CASSYSRGGLAEAFF TGTGCCAGCAGTTACTCGCGGGGGGGGTTGGCTGAAGCTTTCTTT
- once TRBJ1-6 TRBV7-9 CASSFEDTNSPLHF TGTGCCAGCAGCTTCGAGGACACTAATTCACCCCTCCACTTT
TRBD1 - TRBJ1-4 TRBV30 CAWSGAFRDRNEKLFF TGTGCCTGGAGTGGTGCTTTCCGGGACAGGAATGAAAAACTGTTTTTT
- once TRBJ2-1 TRBV29-1 CSVARNLAHNEQFF TGCAGCGTTGCAAGGAATCTAGCCCACAATGAGCAGTTCTTC
- - TRBJ1-6 TRBV5-6 CASSQRDYNSPLHF TGTGCCAGCAGCCAGAGGGATTATAATTCACCCCTCCACTTT
- - TRBJ1-1 TRBV7-9 CASSETGTNTEAFF TGTGCCAGCAGCGAAACAGGGACCAACACTGAAGCTTTCTTT
- - TRBJ1-1 TRBV20-1 CSARPFTEAFF TGCAGTGCTAGACCCTTCACTGAAGCTTTCTTT
- - TRBJ1-2 TRBV4-3 CASSQLGQGHVLGYTF TGCGCCAGCAGCCAGCTGGGGCAGGGTCACGTACTAGGCTACACCTTC
TRBD1 many TRBJ2-4 TRBV7-3 CASSTGQGAIQYF TGTGCCAGCAGCACAGGACAGGGGGCCATTCAGTACTTC
TRBD1 - TRBJ1-4 TRBV19 CASRPGQKNEKLFF TGTGCCAGTAGACCGGGACAGAAGAATGAAAAACTGTTTTTT
- - TRBJ2-2 TRBV7-3 CASSLAGKTGELFF TGTGCCAGCAGCTTAGCGGGGAAGACCGGGGAGCTGTTTTTT
- once TRBJ2-3 TRBV13 CASSSEGRPHTDTQYF TGTGCCAGCAGCTCTGAGGGTCGGCCGCACACAGATACGCAGTATTTT
- - TRBJ1-1 TRBV19 CASSILGTEAFF TGTGCCAGTAGTATTCTCGGGACTGAAGCTTTCTTT
TRBD2 - TRBJ2-5 TRBV18 CASSPPGTSGETQYF TGTGCCAGCTCACCCCCCGGGACTAGCGGAGAGACCCAGTACTTC
TRBD1 - TRBJ2-3 TRBV7-9 CASSSTDRGRGTDTQYF TGTGCCAGCAGCTCTACCGATCGGGGCAGGGGGACAGATACGCAGTATTTT
- - TRBJ1-2 TRBV6-5 CASSYRGGVINYGYTF TGTGCCAGCAGTTACAGGGGTGGCGTAATTAACTATGGCTACACCTTC
- - TRBJ1-5 TRBV2 CASSEVPGDNQPQHF TGTGCCAGCAGTGAAGTTCCAGGGGACAATCAGCCCCAGCATTTT
- - TRBJ1-1 TRBV19 CASSILTGGNTEAFF TGTGCCAGTAGTATCCTGACAGGTGGGAACACTGAAGCTTTCTTT
TRBD1 - TRBJ1-3 TRBV29-1 CSVGTGSPGNTIYF TGCAGCGTCGGGACAGGGAGCCCTGGAAACACCATATATTTT
- - TRBJ1-3 TRBV6-5 CASRGGSGNTIYF TGTGCCAGCAGGGGGGGGTCTGGAAACACCATATATTTT
TRBD2 - TRBJ2-5 TRBV4-2 CASSQQTWTSGGETQYF TGTGCCAGCAGCCAACAAACCTGGACTAGCGGGGGGGAGACCCAGTACTTC
TRBD1 - TRBJ1-5 TRBV2 CASSPTGARGGHF TGTGCCAGCAGCCCGACGGGAGCACGAGGGGGCCATTTT
TRBD2 - TRBJ2-1 TRBV4-3 CASSQVYSAAGGSSYNEQFF TGCGCCAGCAGCCAAGTTTATTCGGCAGCGGGGGGGAGCTCCTACAATGAGCAGTTCTTC
- - TRBJ2-3 TRBV2 CASRQGGSTDTQYF TGTGCCAGCAGGCAGGGGGGAAGCACAGATACGCAGTATTTT
- - TRBJ2-6 TRBV30 CAWSVRRNSGANVLTF TGTGCCTGGAGTGTACGGAGGAACTCTGGGGCCAACGTCCTGACTTTC
- - TRBJ1-6 TRBV5-6 CASSPDRLIAYNSPLHF TGTGCCAGCAGCCCAGACAGGTTGATCGCCTATAATTCACCCCTCCACTTT